These 25 T cell receptor beta chains were sequenced from one sample in a study of shared clonotypes between healthy human individuals. TCRdb keeps only in-frame clones here, not all; method: immunoSEQ multiplex PCR. The repertoire holds roughly 2.6 million clones, with around 90% as singletons. Sequencing was performed on naive CD4+ T cells sorted from blood. Subset specified: CD45RA+ positively selected. The receptor set was obtained from a man between 18 and 35 years old in good health.

On this clone itself: The sample carries other DNA sequences with the same CDR3. V and J are TRBV5-1 and TRBJ2-3; D is undetermined. Trimming cost V 4 bases and J 0 bases, with 9 bases left between them. The CDR3 length is 14 residues. Germline V gives CDR1 SGHRS, CDR2 YFSETQ. CDR3: CASSLAPSTDTQYF. CDR3 nucleotide sequence: TGCGCCAGCAGCCTTGCGCCTAGCACAGATACGCAGTATTTT. Variable domain in full (rest from reference TRBV5-1 and TRBJ2-3): KAGVTQTPRYLIKTRGQQVTLSCSPISGHRSVSWYQQTPGQGLQFLFEYFSETQRNKGNFPGRFSGRQFSNSRSEMNVSTLELGDSALYLCASSLAPSTDTQYFGPGTRLTVL.

This chain uses TRBV6-1 with TRBJ1-2; TRBD1 matches 7 bases. Germline-derived CDR1 and CDR2 are MNHNS and SASEGT. Losses at the gene ends were 2 bases for V and 7 bases for J; bases not matched to a gene: 10. CDR3 length: 15 residues. CDR3 protein: CASSELAGGDFGYTF. The DNA for the CDR3 is TGTGCCAGCAGTGAATTGGCAGGGGGGGATTTTGGCTACACCTTC.

Of note for this clone: This same CDR3 is encoded by further DNA sequences in the sample. CDR3 nucleotides: TGTGCCAGCAGCCCTCAGGGGAGGAGCAATCAGCCCCAGCATTTT. Its translation: CASSPQGRSNQPQHF. This chain joins TRBV6-5 and TRBJ1-5, with D possibly matching TRBD1 (6 bases). The germline V and J ends were trimmed by 6 bases and 1 base, with 13 bases remaining between them. The CDR3 consists of 15 residues. In germline, CDR1 is MNHEY, CDR2 SVGAGI.

In this sample, this clone turned up once. This chain's CDR3 is CASSSTLASSYEQYF. DNA for the CDR3: TGTGCCAGCAGTTCGACCCTAGCCTCCTCCTACGAGCAGTACTTC. V usage is TRBV28 and J usage is TRBJ2-7, with a tentative D call TRBD2 (5 bases). CDR1 MDHEN and CDR2 SYDVKM come from the germline V gene. V was trimmed by 4 bases and J by 0 bases, leaving 13 bases between them. The CDR3 length is 15 residues.

This clone was seen just once. This chain joins TRBV6-5 and TRBJ2-7; TRBD1 aligns across 8 bases. CDR1 is MNHEY, CDR2 SVGAGI, per germline. This CDR3 is built from 15 residues. V was clipped by 5 bases and J by 1 base; unmatched bases: 7. CDR3 protein: CASSRTGLISYEQYF. The CDR3 DNA follows: TGTGCCAGCAGTCGGACAGGGTTGATTTCCTACGAGCAGTACTTC.

V is TRBV6-6 and J is TRBJ2-2, with 14 bases identical to TRBD2. V shed 10 bases and J 4 bases; nucleotides not matched to a gene: 8. Germline CDR1 MNHNY, CDR2 SVGAGI (reference sequence). This CDR3 is built from 16 residues. The CDR3, as DNA: TGTGCCATCGGACTAGCGGGGGGCCTCGGCACCGGGGAGCTGTTTTTT. Protein product: CAIGLAGGLGTGELFF.

For this clone: The same CDR3 is also encoded by other DNA sequences in this sample. This chain links TRBV5-6 with TRBJ2-7; D is ambiguous. Trimming took 1 base from V and 6 from J, leaving 5 bases between them. The length of the CDR3 is 11 residues. Looked up from germline, CDR1 is SGHDT and CDR2 is YYEEEE. CDR3 DNA: TGTGCCAGCAGCTTGCGTGGCGAGCAGTACTTC. Translating gives CASSLRGEQYF.

The chain employs TRBV18 and TRBJ1-1; D unclear. CDR3 length: 15 amino acids. Trimming removed 0 bases at V and 4 bases at J, with 12 bases between. CDR1 KGHSH and CDR2 LQKENI come from the germline V gene. CDR3 nucleotides: TGTGCCAGCTCACCACCGGCCGGGTGGGGCACTGAAGCTTTCTTT. This codes for CASSPPAGWGTEAFF.

This clone showed up just once. The CDR3 spells CASSHDAGQYEQFF. CDR3 DNA: TGTGCCAGCTCCCATGACGCAGGGCAGTATGAGCAGTTCTTC. The chain joins TRBV18 to TRBJ2-1, with a weak D call TRBD1 (5 bases). Deletions cut 6 bases from V and 8 bases from J, with 17 bases between. The germline gives CDR1 KGHSH, CDR2 LQKENI. This CDR3 is 14 amino acids long.

The CDR3 spells CASSVVGTGAYEQYF. CDR3 DNA sequence: TGTGCCAGCAGTGTCGTGGGGACTGGAGCCTACGAGCAGTACTTC. The genes are TRBV2 and TRBJ2-7, with D perhaps matching TRBD2 (6 bases). With 4 bases removed from V and 2 bases from J, the gap between germline ends came to 15 bases. The germline gives CDR1 SNHLY, CDR2 FYNNEI. The CDR3 length is 15 residues.

CDR3 DNA sequence: TGTGCCAGCAGGCGACAAAATGAGCAGTTCTTC. Encoded protein: CASRRQNEQFF. V usage is TRBV5-5 and J usage is TRBJ2-1; D unclear. Trimming removed 5 bases at V and 7 bases at J, with 7 bases between. The CDR3 has 11 amino acids. Germline assignment: CDR1 SGHKS and CDR2 YYEKEE (reference sequence).

The V gene is TRBV6-6, the J gene TRBJ1-5; maybe TRBD1 (5 bases). V was shortened by 8 bases and J by 4 bases, with 15 bases between the two germline ends. The germline V gene encodes CDR1 MNHNY and CDR2 SVGAGI (reference sequence). This CDR3 has 14 residues. The CDR3 DNA reads as TGTGCCAGCTTTTATCGGGCAGGGAATCAGCCCCAGCATTTT. Amino acids: CASFYRAGNQPQHF.

The rearrangement uses TRBV5-6 and TRBJ2-3, with unresolved D. The V gene's germline CDR1 is SGHDT and CDR2 YYEEEE. V was cut by 4 bases and J by 2 bases, with 2 bases left in between. CDR3 length: 11 amino acids. DNA of the CDR3: TGTGCCAGCAGCCACACAGATACGCAGTATTTT. This translates into CASSHTDTQYF.

Points on this clone: Other DNA variants within this sample encode the same CDR3. V gene TRBV30 combines with J gene TRBJ1-5, with D perhaps TRBD1 (5 bases). V gave up 2 bases and J gave up 3 bases, with 8 bases separating them. The CDR3 sequence is 13 residues long. Germline lookup yields CDR1 GTSNPN and CDR2 SVGIG (reference sequence). The DNA of the CDR3 is TGTGCCTGGAGTTTAGGGGTCAATCAGCCCCAGCATTTT. Translated: CAWSLGVNQPQHF.

The table lists this clone with a count of one. The CDR3 DNA follows: TGTGCCTGGAGCCCAGGGTGGGGTTTCAGCACCGGGGAGCTGTTTTTT. Translating gives CAWSPGWGFSTGELFF. V and J are TRBV30 and TRBJ2-2, with D perhaps TRBD1 (5 bases). Germline V gives CDR1 GTSNPN, CDR2 SVGIG (reference sequence). The CDR3 has 16 amino acids. Trimming left V 3 bases short and J 4 bases short, with 18 bases between.

CDR3 in amino acids: CASSRPGTGGRISSYEQYF. The DNA for the CDR3 is TGCGCCAGCAGCCGTCCCGGGACAGGGGGGCGGATTAGCTCCTACGAGCAGTACTTC. The chain combines TRBV4-1 with TRBJ2-7, with 11 nucleotides matching TRBD1. The J segment lost 0 bases and the V segment lost 4 bases, leaving 14 bases of the junction unmatched. The CDR3 extends over 19 amino acids. Germline CDR1 is MGHRA and CDR2 is YSYEKL.

The gene calls are TRBV18 and TRBJ1-1, with a tentative D call TRBD1 (5 bases). CDR1 is KGHSH and CDR2 is LQKENI in the germline V gene. The CDR3 runs 16 residues. The V end was cut by 1 base, the J end by 3 bases, with 15 bases between. CDR3 in DNA: TGTGCCAGCTCACCACGAATCAGCTCGGGGGACACTGAAGCTTTCTTT. Its protein is CASSPRISSGDTEAFF.

The chain has TRBV2 and TRBJ2-6; D unresolved. This CDR3 spans 14 amino acids. Germline V gives CDR1 SNHLY, CDR2 FYNNEI. Trimming took 6 bases from V and 1 from J, leaving 7 bases between them. Here the CDR3 DNA reads TGTGCCAGCAGGATGGGGTCTGGGGCCAACGTCCTGACTTTC. Protein product: CASRMGSGANVLTF.

This chain links TRBV6-1 with TRBJ2-7; TRBD1 matches at 8 bases. This CDR3 is built from 12 residues. Germline CDR1 and CDR2: MNHNS and SASEGT. V gave up 7 bases and J gave up 6 bases; unmatched junction bases: 5. The CDR3 coding sequence is TGTGCCAGCATGCAGGGGGCTGGCGAGCAGTACTTC. Translated: CASMQGAGEQYF.

Turning to this clone: At the DNA level, this CDR3 is encoded by other sequences in the same sample as well. CDR3 nucleotide sequence: TGTGCCAGCAGCTTGGATGGGGGAGCTAACTATGGCTACACCTTC. Translation gives CASSLDGGANYGYTF. This chain uses TRBV5-4 with TRBJ1-2; D might be TRBD1 (5 bases). V lost 0 bases and J lost 0, with 9 bases in between. CDR1 and CDR2 from the germline V gene are SGHNT and YYREEE (reference sequence). The CDR3 spans 15 residues.

This sequence joins TRBV10-3 and TRBJ2-1, with D tentatively TRBD1 or TRBD2 (5 bases each). The V end lost 1 base, the J end lost 10 bases, and 17 bases lay between the germline ends. Germline CDR1 reads ENHRY; CDR2 reads SYGVKD. The CDR3 extends over 15 amino acids. CDR3 residues: CAISEFGGDQSEQFF. The CDR3 DNA sequence: TGTGCCATCAGTGAGTTTGGGGGAGACCAATCGGAGCAGTTCTTC.

This rearrangement joins TRBV19 to TRBJ2-7, with TRBD1 identical over 11 bases. Germline CDR1 reads LNHDA; CDR2 reads SQIVND (reference sequence). The CDR3 runs to 15 residues. Germline trimming cut 5 bases from V and 0 bases from J; bases unmatched to any gene: 3. The CDR3 protein is CASSFGQGASYEQYF. CDR3 DNA sequence: TGTGCCAGTAGTTTCGGACAGGGGGCCTCCTACGAGCAGTACTTC.

The gene calls are TRBV10-1 and TRBJ2-3; D may be TRBD2 (7 bases). With 1 base removed from V and 4 bases from J, the gap between germline ends came to 12 bases. CDR1 is WNHNN and CDR2 is SYGVQD in the germline V gene (reference sequence). This CDR3 contains 15 residues. This chain's CDR3 is CASSELGGLADTQYF. CDR3 DNA: TGCGCCAGCAGTGAGTTGGGGGGGCTGGCAGATACGCAGTATTTT.

Concerning this clone: Within the sample, other DNA sequences also encode this same CDR3. J is TRBJ1-1 and V is TRBV7-6; no clear D. Per the germline V gene, CDR1 is SGHVS and CDR2 is FNYEAQ. The CDR3 sequence is 13 residues long. V was shortened by 3 bases and J by 1 base, with 6 bases between the two germline ends. This chain's CDR3 is CASSLGRNTEAFF. CDR3 bases: TGTGCCAGCAGCTTGGGTCGGAACACTGAAGCTTTCTTT.

This clone appeared a single time. V and J are TRBV10-3 and TRBJ2-1; 10 nucleotides line up with TRBD2. CDR1 is ENHRY, CDR2 SYGVKD, per germline. The junction had 8 bases not matched to a gene; V was cut back by 6 bases and J by 6 bases. The CDR3 length is 15 residues. The DNA of the CDR3 is TGTGCCATCAGCCCCCTAGCGGGAGAAAGCAATGAGCAGTTCTTC. Translation: CAISPLAGESNEQFF.